The T cell receptor beta chain under discussion was sequenced for a study of radiotherapy plus CTLA-4 blockade in lung cancer. Study-level results: Expansion in blood of tumor-derived TCR clones was seen after radiotherapy plus ipilimumab.

As to this clone: Its antigen is undetermined.

Patients had chemo-refractory metastatic non-small-cell lung cancer and received focal radiation plus CTLA-4 blockade that used ipilimumab. Produced via immunoSEQ multiplex PCR; TCRdb's table is partial and in-frame only. Among roughly 63,000 clones listed, 70% to 80% were seen once. The specimen was peripheral blood, collected from a patient treated with radiotherapy plus ipilimumab. The TCR originated in a human donor with non-small cell lung cancer whose response to radiotherapy plus ipilimumab could not be evaluated.

The CDR3 protein is CATSRDNPAVGYEQYF. CDR3 DNA: TGTGCCACCAGCAGAGATAATCCAGCGGTGGGTTACGAGCAGTACTTC. The V gene is TRBV15, the J gene TRBJ2-7; tentatively, D is TRBD2 (5 bases). V was cut by 0 bases and J by 4 bases, with 16 bases left in between. The CDR3 contains 16 residues. Per the germline V gene, CDR1 is LNHNV and CDR2 is YYDKDF (reference sequence).